One and the same sample provided the 10 T cell receptor beta chains below, sequenced in a study of beta chain features in type 1 diabetes. Points from the study as a whole: In all four CD4+ subsets, TCRB CDR3 length was significantly, moderately reduced in type 1 diabetes.

The authors reverse transcribed all of the isolated RNA, so sequencing captured expressed TCRB transcripts. Repertoires were generated with immunoSEQ multiplex PCR, while TCRdb's copy carries only in-frame clones and drops some. The sample lists over 150,000 clones; about 9% were seen once. Their antigens are not known. Source material: central memory CD4+ T cells from blood. These receptors were collected from a woman younger than 35 with type 1 diabetes.

The chain has TRBV7-9 and TRBJ2-4; tentatively, D is TRBD2 (5 bases). The germline V gene encodes CDR1 SEHNR and CDR2 FQNEAQ (reference sequence). The CDR3 covers 13 residues. V lost 1 base to trimming and J lost 8 bases, with 9 bases between them. The CDR3 here is CASSLVGGDIQYF. CDR3 nucleotide sequence: TGTGCCAGCAGCTTAGTTGGAGGAGACATTCAGTACTTC.

V and J are TRBV30 and TRBJ2-2; 8 nucleotides agree with TRBD2. The CDR3 sequence is 15 residues long. Germline V gene data show CDR1 as GTSNPN and CDR2 as SVGIG (reference sequence). J lost 7 bases, V lost 0 bases, and 7 bases had no gene match. The CDR3 bases are TGTGCCTGGAGTGTGAGCGGGAGTTTCAGCGGGGAGCTGTTTTTT. Its translation: CAWSVSGSFSGELFF.

This clone turned up a few times. The rearrangement uses TRBV5-6 and TRBJ1-2; D gene ambiguous. This CDR3 comprises 11 residues. Trimming pared 4 bases from V and 8 bases from J, leaving 9 bases between. Germline loops: CDR1 SGHDT, CDR2 YYEEEE. In DNA, the CDR3 is TGTGCCAGCAGCCGGACGGGGGGCTACACCTTC. Translating gives CASSRTGGYTF. The full variable domain, rest sourced from reference TRBV5-6 and TRBJ1-2, is DAGVTQSPTHLIKTRGQQVTLRCSPKSGHDTVSWYQQALGQGPQFIFQYYEEEERQRGNFPDRFSGHQFPNYSSELNVNALLLGDSALYLCASSRTGGYTFGSGTRLTVV.

This sequence joins TRBV7-2 and TRBJ2-2; D is possibly TRBD1 (5 bases). Germline-derived CDR1 and CDR2 are SGHTA and FQGNSA. Trimming stripped 3 bases from V and 7 bases from J, with 12 bases between. There are 14 residues in the CDR3. CDR3 DNA sequence: TGTGCCAGCAGCTTCAGGGTTGTAAGCGGGGAGCTGTTTTTT. This gives the protein CASSFRVVSGELFF.

V is TRBV11-2 and J is TRBJ2-1, with D perhaps TRBD1 (5 bases). Germline-derived CDR1 and CDR2 are SGHAT and FQNNGV. The V gene lost 7 bases and the J gene lost 6 bases, with 13 bases spanning the gap. This CDR3 is 13 amino acids long. The CDR3 spells CASTQGTTNEQFF. Written as DNA, the CDR3 is TGTGCCAGCACCCAGGGTACCACCAATGAGCAGTTCTTC.

The chain uses TRBV19 and TRBJ2-7, with 7 bases that match TRBD1. Looked up from germline, CDR1 is LNHDA and CDR2 is SQIVND (reference sequence). The CDR3 runs to 14 residues. V dropped 5 bases and J dropped 1; count of bases not matched to a gene: 5. The CDR3 sequence: CASSPTGASYEQYF. CDR3 nucleotide sequence: TGTGCCAGTAGTCCCACAGGGGCGTCCTACGAGCAGTACTTC.

This clone has a handful of counts. This chain connects TRBV5-6 to TRBJ2-1, with TRBD1 matching 7 bases. Trimming cost V 0 bases and J 3 bases; bases outside gene matches: 0. CDR1 and CDR2 from the germline V gene are SGHDT and YYEEEE. The CDR3 is 14 residues long. In DNA, the CDR3 is TGTGCCAGCAGCTTGGGGGACAGCTACAATGAGCAGTTCTTC. Its protein product is CASSLGDSYNEQFF.

The chain joins TRBV6-6 to TRBJ2-2, with unresolved D. Trimming shortened V by 0 bases and J by 9 bases, and 11 bases separated the two germline ends. CDR1 and CDR2 (germline): MNHNY, SVGAGI (reference sequence). This CDR3 is built from 14 residues. The CDR3 loop reads CASSYSTPDRELFF. CDR3 nucleotide sequence: TGTGCCAGCAGTTACTCCACACCAGACAGGGAGCTGTTTTTT.

This chain links TRBV7-8 with TRBJ2-2; tentatively, D is TRBD1 (6 bases). V was clipped by 5 bases and J by 8 bases, with 15 bases between them. The CDR3 is 14 residues long. The V gene's germline CDR1 is SGHVS and CDR2 FQNEAQ. DNA of the CDR3: TGTGCCAGCAGCATTACAGGGTTTGAAGGGGAGCTGTTTTTT. It yields the protein CASSITGFEGELFF.

CDR3 DNA sequence: TGTGCCAGCACCAGAGGCCTAGCGGGAGTGGGCACAGATACGCAGTATTTT. Amino acid sequence: CASTRGLAGVGTDTQYF. The rearrangement uses TRBV5-6 and TRBJ2-3; TRBD2 matches 10 bases. This CDR3 has 17 amino acids. Germline assignment: CDR1 SGHDT and CDR2 YYEEEE. J gave up 1 base and V 6 bases, and 11 bases lay outside the gene matches.